One TCR beta chain is described in this entry. The source of the sample is a study of TIL therapy for anti-PD-1-resistant metastatic lung cancer. At the level of the study: Tumor harvest preceded PD-1/PD-L1 blockade, followed by nivolumab treatment. Patients had a median age of around 56 years (range about 35-85).

The time point was: pre-treatment sample, taken before nivolumab and TIL therapy. Adults with stage 4 NSCLC were enrolled in a phase I trial. Germline loops: CDR1 SGHNT, CDR2 YYREEE (reference sequence). Losses at the gene ends were 4 bases for V and 4 bases for J; bases not matched to a gene: 6. The CDR3 extends over 16 amino acids. The libraries were made with immunoSEQ v3. Sequenced by immunoSEQ multiplex PCR; TCRdb stores in-frame clones only, minus some. Found here are more than 55,000 clones, roughly two thirds of them singletons; the top ten hold about 6.8%. Sequencing used blood, obtained at baseline. This clonotype was obtained from a person aged 25 to 80 with non-small cell lung cancer. The chain couples TRBV5-4 to TRBJ2-5, with TRBD2 matching over 14 bases. The CDR3 DNA sequence: TGTGCCAGCAGCGGCCACGGGACTAGCGGGGGAGAGACCCAGTACTTC. This translates into CASSGHGTSGGETQYF.